Below, 30 T cell receptor beta chains from the same sample are listed, as sequenced in a study of T cell clonality in common variable immunodeficiency (dated by TCRdb to the mid-2010s). Library prep was done by the immunoSEQ multiplex PCR assay. The immuneACCESS repertoire file appears here via TCRdb, limited to in-frame rearrangements. These files lack a portion of the clones; in checked studies, under half of the deficit traces to unresolved V genes, and the cause of the others is not known. The sample has fewer than 75,000 clones on record, with no singletons. 1.7% of the sample is held by the ten biggest clonotypes. The sequencing sample was made of peripheral blood mononuclear cells. The receptors stem from a person aged 18 to 75 in good health.

This clone was observed at least ten times. With the read ending 3 residues before the CDR3 end, the germline J gene is used to fill in that end. V usage is TRBV7-9 and J usage is TRBJ2-7; maybe TRBD2 (6 bases). V lost 5 bases to trimming and J lost 3 bases, with 14 bases between them. This CDR3 has 14 residues. Germline V gene data show CDR1 as SEHNR and CDR2 as FQNEAQ (reference sequence). The sequenced CDR3 bases are TGTGCCAGCAGCCCTACGCGGGGAGACTACGAG. Translation gives CASSPTRGDYE. The whole CDR3 protein reads CASSPTRGDYEQYF.

The table lists this clone with many counts. Coverage ceases 3 residues before the CDR3 finishes, and the germline J gene fills in the end. The V gene is TRBV20-1, the J gene TRBJ1-6; 10 positions match TRBD1. This CDR3 has 14 amino acids. Germline lookup yields CDR1 DFQATT and CDR2 SNEGSKA (reference sequence). J was trimmed by 7 bases and V by 3 bases; bases with no gene match: 3. Incomplete CDR3 DNA: TGCAGTGCTAGGGGGACAGGGGTAAATTCACCC. It yields the protein CSARGTGVNSP. The entire CDR3 protein reads CSARGTGVNSPLHF.

In its sample, this clone was seen many times. Read coverage stops 3 residues before the CDR3 terminus; the germline J gene supplies the remainder. The chain recombines TRBV14 with TRBJ1-2; D is unclear. This CDR3 is 12 amino acids long. Between the trimmed V and J ends, which lost 4 bases and 4 bases, there was a span of 7 bases. The germline V gene encodes CDR1 SGHDN and CDR2 FVKESK. This CDR3 is CASSRNSYGYTF. CDR3 DNA, as far as it was read: TGTGCCAGCAGCCGTAACAGCTATGGC.

In this sample, this clone turned up many times. The read terminates 3 residues ahead of where the CDR3 ends, so the germline J gene completes it. The chain carries TRBV12-5 and TRBJ2-2, with TRBD1 identical over 7 bases. This CDR3 is 13 amino acids long. Germline CDR1 LGHNT, CDR2 FRNRAP. This CDR3 is CATGTANTGELFF. The DNA read from the CDR3 is TGTGCCACCGGGACAGCGAACACCGGGGAG.

This clone was counted at least ten times. The CDR3 sequence: CASSRDRGETQYF. The CDR3 DNA, read in part, is TGTGCCAGCAGCCGGGACAGGGGAGAGACC. The chain uses TRBV7-9 and TRBJ2-5, with 10 positions matching TRBD1. The observed sequence ends 3 residues before the CDR3 terminus, with the missing tail filled in from the germline J gene. This CDR3 is built from 13 residues. V gave up 5 bases and J gave up 4 bases; unmatched junction bases: 1. Germline loops: CDR1 SEHNR, CDR2 FQNEAQ (reference sequence).

This clone was seen repeatedly, ten times or more. Coverage ceases 3 residues before the CDR3 finishes, and the germline J gene fills in the end. This chain connects TRBV7-2 to TRBJ2-7; 8 bases match TRBD2. V dropped 7 bases and J dropped 0; count of bases not matched to a gene: 8. Germline CDR1 reads SGHTA; CDR2 reads FQGNSA. CDR3 length: 15 residues. The sequenced CDR3 bases are TGTGCCAGCACTCACGTGAGCGGGAGCTCCTACGAG. Its protein is CASTHVSGSSYE. The whole CDR3 region reads CASTHVSGSSYEQYF. Full variable domain (outside the CDR3, taken from reference TRBV7-2 and TRBJ2-7): GAGVSQSPSNKVTEKGKDVELRCDPISGHTALYWYRQSLGQGLEFLIYFQGNSAPDKSGLPSDRFSAERTGGSVSTLTIQRTQQEDSAVYLCASTHVSGSSYEQYFGPGTRLTVT.

This clone was picked up many times. The read ends 3 residues before the CDR3 terminus; that terminus is restored from the germline J gene. The rearrangement uses TRBV7-8 and TRBJ2-2, with D hard to call. There are 16 residues in the CDR3. V lost 7 bases to trimming and J lost 0 bases, with 15 bases between them. CDR1 and CDR2 (germline): SGHVS, FQNEAQ. Partial CDR3 DNA: TGTGCCAGCACCCTTCGGAAGCGCCCGAACACCGGGGAG. Translating gives CASTLRKRPNTGE. In full, the CDR3 reads CASTLRKRPNTGELFF. Complete variable domain (other parts from reference TRBV7-8 and TRBJ2-2): GAGVSQSPRYKVAKRGQDVALRCDPISGHVSLFWYQQALGQGPEFLTYFQNEAQLDKSGLPSDRFFAERPEGSVSTLKIQRTQQEDSAVYLCASTLRKRPNTGELFFGEGSRLTVL.

At least ten counts were recorded for this clone. Coverage ceases 3 residues before the CDR3 finishes, and the germline J gene fills in the end. The genes are TRBV7-2 and TRBJ2-5; 10 bases fit TRBD2. After removal of 4 bases from V and 2 bases from J, the junction contained 4 bases not matched to a gene. CDR1 and CDR2 from the germline V gene are SGHTA and FQGNSA. The CDR3 loop spans 15 amino acids. CDR3 bases read: TGTGCCAGCAGCTCGCGGACTAGCGGACAAGAGACC. Its protein is CASSSRTSGQET. The whole CDR3 region reads CASSSRTSGQETQYF.

This clone showed up many times. The sequenced fragment ends 3 residues before the CDR3 boundary, so the rest is inferred from the germline J gene. V and J are TRBV29-1 and TRBJ1-2; D remains unclear. This CDR3 spans 12 amino acids. The germline CDR1 and CDR2 sequences are SQVTM and ANQGSEA. V gave up 3 bases and J gave up 6 bases, with 11 bases separating them. The DNA read from the CDR3 is TGCAGCGTTGACTCTCAGCGCCATGGC. The encoded protein is CSVDSQRHG. In full, the CDR3 reads CSVDSQRHGYTF. Variable domain in full (rest from reference TRBV29-1 and TRBJ1-2): SAVISQKPSRDICQRGTSLTIQCQVDSQVTMMFWYRQQPGQSLTLIATANQGSEATYESGFVIDKFPISRPNLTFSTLTVSNMSPEDSSIYLCSVDSQRHGYTFGSGTRLTVV.

This clone was counted many times. The CDR3 goes on 3 residues after the read ends, and that part is filled in from the germline J gene. V gene TRBV24-1 combines with J gene TRBJ2-3; 7 bases agree with TRBD1. CDR1 KGHDR and CDR2 SFDVKD come from the germline V gene. The CDR3 runs to 16 residues. Trimming took 4 bases from V and 1 from J; bases not matched to a gene: 7. The CDR3 spells CATSDPGQFGTDTQYF. Partial CDR3 DNA: TGTGCCACCAGTGACCCGGGACAGTTCGGCACAGATACG.

This clone has a count of ten or more. The missing CDR3 end, 3 residues past where the read stops, is filled in from the germline J gene. The chain uses TRBV2 and TRBJ2-1, with TRBD1 matching over 11 bases. Trimming at V came to 4 bases and at J to 6 bases, leaving 8 bases not matched to a gene. The CDR3 totals 16 residues. Germline assignment: CDR1 SNHLY and CDR2 FYNNEI. CDR3 bases read: TGTGCCAGCAGTGCTGAGGACAGGGGGCGCTTCAATGAG. Its protein is CASSAEDRGRFNE. The entire CDR3 reads CASSAEDRGRFNEQFF.

This clone was counted ten times or more. Read data end 3 residues before the CDR3 end; the end is taken from the germline J gene. This chain links TRBV7-7 with TRBJ2-3; no firm D call. The CDR3 length is 13 residues. Germline CDR1 is SSHAT and CDR2 is FNYEAQ (reference sequence). V was shortened by 2 bases and J by 2 bases, with 5 bases between the two germline ends. CDR3 sequence: CASSLYFTDTQYF. The CDR3 bases that were read are TGTGCCAGCAGCTTATATTTCACAGATACG.

This clone was seen a handful of times. The read finishes 3 residues shy of the CDR3 end, and the germline J gene is used to complete it. The genes are TRBV7-9 and TRBJ2-5; maybe TRBD2 (6 bases). The CDR3 runs to 15 residues. The V end lost 5 bases, the J end lost 2 bases, and 15 bases lay between the germline ends. Germline loops: CDR1 SEHNR, CDR2 FQNEAQ (reference sequence). The CDR3 here is CASSPTKRAQETQYF. CDR3 DNA (partial): TGTGCCAGCAGCCCCACGAAGCGGGCACAAGAGACC.

Ten or more counts support this clone. Sequencing ends 3 residues short of the CDR3 end; the germline J gene provides the rest. V gene TRBV19 combines with J gene TRBJ2-2; 8 nucleotides match TRBD2. Germline assignment: CDR1 LNHDA and CDR2 SQIVND (reference sequence). Trimming cost V 6 bases and J 4 bases; bases outside gene matches: 10. The CDR3 extends over 16 amino acids. The covered CDR3 bases are TGTGCCAGTAGGCTTGGTCGGGGGGGCGGCACCGGGGAG. It codes for CASRLGRGGGTGE. The entire CDR3 protein is CASRLGRGGGTGELFF.

This clone was counted many times. The read is 3 residues too short to cover the CDR3 end, so that end is filled in from the germline J gene. J is TRBJ1-6 and V is TRBV20-1, with 9 bases that match TRBD1. Germline loops: CDR1 DFQATT, CDR2 SNEGSKA (reference sequence). The trim removed 3 bases at V and 8 bases at J, leaving 5 bases unmatched. CDR3 length equals 14 residues. This chain's CDR3 is CSASGDREYSPLHF. The sequenced CDR3 bases are TGCAGTGCTAGCGGGGACAGGGAATATTCACCC.

The table lists this clone with many counts. The CDR3 end lies 3 residues beyond the end of the read and is filled in from the germline J gene. The gene calls are TRBV19 and TRBJ1-5; D is possibly TRBD1 (5 bases). V lost 3 bases, J lost 6 bases, and 9 bases lay in between. CDR1 and CDR2 from the germline V gene are LNHDA and SQIVND (reference sequence). This CDR3 is 13 amino acids long. CDR3 amino acids: CASSIRGAQPQHF. The CDR3 DNA, read in part, is TGTGCCAGTAGTATTAGAGGGGCTCAGCCC.

This clone was found many times. The read ends 3 residues shy of where the CDR3 ends; the end is completed using the germline J gene. The chain joins TRBV19 to TRBJ2-1; TRBD2 matches 11 bases. V shed 3 bases and J 0 bases; nucleotides not matched to a gene: 1. The germline V gene encodes CDR1 LNHDA and CDR2 SQIVND (reference sequence). The CDR3 is made up of 16 amino acids. The CDR3 DNA, read in part, is TGTGCCAGTAGTATTAGCGGGAGGGCCTCCTACAATGAG. Its translation: CASSISGRASYNE. The CDR3 in its entirety is CASSISGRASYNEQFF.

This clone was counted many times. The read gets to within 3 residues of the CDR3 end, and the germline J gene fills in the rest. The chain recombines TRBV14 with TRBJ1-6; 10 bases are shared with TRBD1. The CDR3 is 16 amino acids. J lost 4 bases, V lost 4 bases, and 4 bases had no gene match. CDR1 and CDR2 (germline): SGHDN, FVKESK. This CDR3 is CASSRWDRGYNSPLHF. Incomplete CDR3 DNA: TGTGCCAGCAGCCGATGGGACAGGGGATATAATTCACCC.

This clone has ten or more counts. The read ends 3 residues before the CDR3 terminus; that terminus is restored from the germline J gene. The V gene is TRBV30, the J gene TRBJ1-2; TRBD1 might be the D (5 bases). CDR1 is GTSNPN, CDR2 SVGIG, per germline (reference sequence). The CDR3 covers 13 residues. Partial CDR3 DNA: TGTGCCACACAGGAGGTTCTTGCTGGGGGC. Translation gives CATQEVLAGG. The whole CDR3 region reads CATQEVLAGGYTF.

This clone has a count of ten or more. CDR3 DNA, as far as it was read: TGCAGTGCTTCACTAGCGGATAATGACAATGAG. Its protein is CSASLADNDNE. The full CDR3 sequence reads CSASLADNDNEQFF. V gene TRBV20-1 combines with J gene TRBJ2-1, with TRBD2 identical over 8 bases. The read ends 3 residues early relative to the CDR3; the germline J gene fills the gap. The CDR3 covers 14 residues. V was pared by 5 bases and J by 5 bases, with 8 bases of the junction left unmatched. CDR1 and CDR2 from the germline V gene are DFQATT and SNEGSKA (reference sequence).

In its sample, this clone was seen many times. The DNA ends 3 residues before the CDR3 does, and the rest of the CDR3 is filled in from the germline J gene. The V gene is TRBV20-1, the J gene TRBJ1-1; D unresolved. Germline V lookup: CDR1 DFQATT, CDR2 SNEGSKA (reference sequence). V shed 0 bases and J shed 5 bases, with 7 bases lying between them. The CDR3 is made up of 12 amino acids. The sequenced part of the CDR3 DNA is TGCAGTGCTAGAGATGGCGGGACTGAA. Translation: CSARDGGTE. The full CDR3 reads CSARDGGTEAFF.

This clone was detected many times. The read falls 3 residues short of the CDR3 end, and the missing part is taken from the germline J gene. The chain joins TRBV20-1 to TRBJ2-7; 7 bases are shared with TRBD1. There are 14 residues in the CDR3. CDR1 and CDR2 from the germline V gene are DFQATT and SNEGSKA (reference sequence). The V segment lost 6 bases and the J segment 3 bases; nucleotides outside the gene matches: 11. CDR3 region: CSARSDRSNYEQYF. The part of the CDR3 DNA that was read is TGCAGTGCCAGGTCGGACAGGAGTAACTACGAG.

This clone was recorded at least ten times. CDR3 bases read: TGCAGCGCCCTAGCGGACCAAGAGACC. This codes for CSALADQET. In full, the CDR3 reads CSALADQETQYF. This rearrangement joins TRBV29-1 to TRBJ2-5; 7 bases align to TRBD2. Sequencing ends 3 residues short of the CDR3 end; the germline J gene provides the rest. The CDR3 has 12 amino acids. With 7 bases clipped from V and 0 bases from J, the junction kept 2 bases outside the gene matches. From germline, CDR1 is SQVTM and CDR2 ANQGSEA.

Many counts were recorded for this clone. From the germline J gene comes the end of the CDR3, since the read stops 3 residues before it. This rearrangement joins TRBV7-2 to TRBJ2-1; D is perhaps TRBD2 (7 bases). Germline V gene data show CDR1 as SGHTA and CDR2 as FQGNSA. This CDR3 is 15 amino acids long. The V end lost 2 bases, the J end lost 9 bases, and 17 bases lay between the germline ends. The CDR3 region is CASSLKGGGKGEQFF. The sequenced CDR3 bases are TGTGCCAGCAGCTTAAAGGGGGGGGGAAAAGGTGAG.

At least ten counts were recorded for this clone. The read terminates 3 residues before the CDR3 end, so the remaining end is supplied by the germline J gene. V gene TRBV19 combines with J gene TRBJ1-2; 8 bases agree with TRBD1. Per germline, CDR1 LNHDA and CDR2 SQIVND (reference sequence). This CDR3 region has 15 residues. The V segment lost 4 bases and the J segment 2 bases; nucleotides outside the gene matches: 6. The CDR3 sequence: CASSTGQGSNYGYTF. Partial CDR3 DNA: TGTGCCAGTAGTACCGGACAGGGAAGCAACTATGGC. The full variable domain, rest sourced from reference TRBV19 and TRBJ1-2, is DGGITQSPKYLFRKEGQNVTLSCEQNLNHDAMYWYRQDPGQGLRLIYYSQIVNDFQKGDIAEGYSVSREKKESFPLTVTSAQKNPTAFYLCASSTGQGSNYGYTFGSGTRLTVV.

This clone was recorded at least ten times. The DNA ends 3 residues before the CDR3 does, and the rest of the CDR3 is filled in from the germline J gene. This chain links TRBV7-3 with TRBJ2-2; 9 bases match TRBD1. The CDR3 loop spans 17 amino acids. Unmatched junction bases numbered 9, after V lost 6 bases and J lost 1 base. CDR1 SGHTA and CDR2 FQGTGA come from the germline V gene. The CDR3 bases that were read are TGTGCCAGCAGTTTTAAACTGGGACAGGGGAACACCGGGGAG. Its translation is CASSFKLGQGNTGE. The complete CDR3 sequence is CASSFKLGQGNTGELFF. Drawing the rest from reference TRBV7-3 and TRBJ2-2, the complete variable domain is GAGVSQTPSNKVTEKGKYVELRCDPISGHTALYWYRQSLGQGPEFLIYFQGTGAADDSGLPNDRFFAVRPEGSVSTLKIQRTERGDSAVYLCASSFKLGQGNTGELFFGEGSRLTVL.

This clone has ten or more counts. The read is 3 residues too short to cover the CDR3 end, so that end is filled in from the germline J gene. The rearrangement uses TRBV7-9 and TRBJ2-2; D is uncertain. The length of the CDR3 is 13 residues. Germline V gene lookup returns CDR1 SEHNR and CDR2 FQNEAQ (reference sequence). Deletions cut 6 bases from V and 4 bases from J, with 9 bases between. This CDR3 reads CASSFLITGELFF. The covered CDR3 bases are TGTGCCAGCAGTTTCCTTATCACCGGGGAG.

This clone was seen many times. CDR3 region: CASRPQNTGELFF. The CDR3 bases that were read are TGCGCCAGCAGACCACAGAACACCGGGGAG. The gene calls are TRBV10-1 and TRBJ2-2, with no clear D. The observed sequence ends 3 residues before the CDR3 terminus, with the missing tail filled in from the germline J gene. CDR3 length: 13 amino acids. In germline, CDR1 is WNHNN, CDR2 SYGVQD (reference sequence). V was shortened by 6 bases and J by 1 base, with 6 bases between the two germline ends.

Many counts were recorded for this clone. The read finishes 3 residues shy of the CDR3 end, and the germline J gene is used to complete it. The J gene is TRBJ1-1, the V gene TRBV5-1, with D uncertain. V was trimmed by 4 bases and J by 4 bases, leaving 14 bases between them. CDR1 is SGHRS and CDR2 is YFSETQ in the germline V gene. The CDR3 has 14 residues. The CDR3 here is CASSPPDLTTEAFF. Partial CDR3 DNA: TGCGCCAGCAGCCCCCCAGACTTGACCACTGAA.

This clone was seen repeatedly, ten times or more. From the germline J gene comes the end of the CDR3, since the read stops 3 residues before it. The gene calls are TRBV9 and TRBJ2-1; 7 bases are a match to TRBD2. The germline V gene encodes CDR1 SGDLS and CDR2 YYNGEE. J gave up 0 bases and V 1 base, and 4 bases lay outside the gene matches. This CDR3 is 16 amino acids long. Partial CDR3 DNA: TGTGCCAGCAGCGTAAGCGGGGTTAGCTCCTACAATGAG. Translated: CASSVSGVSSYNE. The whole CDR3 is CASSVSGVSSYNEQFF.